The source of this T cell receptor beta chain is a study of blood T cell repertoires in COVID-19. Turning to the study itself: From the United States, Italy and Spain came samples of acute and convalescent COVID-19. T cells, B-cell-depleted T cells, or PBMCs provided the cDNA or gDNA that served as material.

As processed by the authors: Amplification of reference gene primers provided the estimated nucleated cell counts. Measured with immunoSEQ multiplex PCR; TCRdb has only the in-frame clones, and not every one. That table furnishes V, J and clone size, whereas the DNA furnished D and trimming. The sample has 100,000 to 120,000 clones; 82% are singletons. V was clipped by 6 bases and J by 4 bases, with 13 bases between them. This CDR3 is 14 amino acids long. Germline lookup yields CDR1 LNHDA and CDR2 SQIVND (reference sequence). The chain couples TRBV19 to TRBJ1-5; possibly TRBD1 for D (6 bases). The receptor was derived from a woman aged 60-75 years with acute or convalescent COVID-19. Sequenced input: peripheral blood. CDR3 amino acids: CASSTTGINQPQHF. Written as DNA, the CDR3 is TGTGCCAGTAGCACCACAGGGATTAATCAGCCCCAGCATTTT.